The 9 T cell receptor beta chains presented below share a single source sample, sequenced in a study of blood T cell repertoires in COVID-19. The method was immunoSEQ multiplex PCR; TCRdb's version includes in-frame clones alone and lacks a portion of them. This table holds over 250,000 clones, about nine tenths found once. The sequenced sample consisted of peripheral blood. The source of these receptors is a woman between 50 and 59 years old with COVID-19, enrolled during active disease.

V usage is TRBV5-1 and J usage is TRBJ2-5, with D perhaps matching TRBD2 (6 bases). CDR3 length equals 15 residues. V lost 4 bases and J 0 bases, leaving 13 bases between the germline ends. In germline, CDR1 is SGHRS, CDR2 YFSETQ. The chain's CDR3 is CASSQRPGDQETQYF. The CDR3 bases are TGCGCCAGCAGCCAAAGACCGGGGGACCAAGAGACCCAGTACTTC.

This clone is a singleton in its sample. The rearrangement links TRBV5-5 to TRBJ2-4; D is possibly TRBD1 (6 bases). This CDR3 spans 16 amino acids. V lost 2 bases and J 2 bases, leaving 14 bases between the germline ends. Looked up from germline, CDR1 is SGHKS and CDR2 is YYEKEE (reference sequence). CDR3 nucleotides: TGTGCCAGCAGCTTAGGGACATCGTCATCCAAAAACATTCAGTACTTC. This codes for CASSLGTSSSKNIQYF.

This chain connects TRBV11-3 to TRBJ1-1; no definite D call. V gave up 1 base and J gave up 11 bases, with 17 bases separating them. This CDR3 contains 14 residues. Germline loops: CDR1 SGHNT, CDR2 YENEEA. CDR3 coding DNA: TGTGCCAGCAGCTTAGCCCTTGGCACGGGAGTCGCTTTCTTT. Encoded protein: CASSLALGTGVAFF.

The CDR3 nucleotides read TGCGCCAGCGGCCCGGGACAGGGGGTCATGAACACTGAAGCTTTCTTT. Translated: CASGPGQGVMNTEAFF. The chain has TRBV5-1 and TRBJ1-1; 11 bases are a match to TRBD1. In germline, CDR1 is SGHRS, CDR2 YFSETQ. Trimming cost V 7 bases and J 0 bases; bases outside gene matches: 8. The length of the CDR3 is 16 residues.

The rearrangement uses TRBV6-2 or TRBV6-3 and TRBJ2-7, with a weak D call TRBD1 (6 bases). The CDR3 contains 15 residues. The germline CDR1 and CDR2 sequences are MNHEY and SVGEGT. Trimming took off 3 bases at V and 2 bases at J, with 14 bases between the two ends. CDR3 region: CASSYMGTPTYEQYF. CDR3 nucleotide sequence: TGTGCCAGCAGTTATATGGGGACACCGACCTACGAGCAGTACTTC.

The rearrangement joins TRBV7-9 to TRBJ2-3, with TRBD2 matching over 7 bases. The ends lost 11 bases at V and 4 bases at J; junction bases unmatched: 12. This CDR3 has 14 residues. Germline V gene sequence: CDR1 SEHNR, CDR2 FQNEAQ (reference sequence). The CDR3 here is CACLAGGNADTQYF. DNA for the CDR3: TGTGCCTGTTTAGCGGGCGGGAACGCAGATACGCAGTATTTT.

The CDR3 is CASNPIESYEQYF. CDR3 in DNA: TGTGCCAGCAACCCCATAGAATCCTACGAGCAGTACTTC. This chain joins TRBV5-6 and TRBJ2-7; D unresolved. The V and J ends lost 6 bases and 1 base respectively, with 11 bases between them. This CDR3 has 13 amino acids. The germline gives CDR1 SGHDT, CDR2 YYEEEE.

The genes are TRBV12-3 or TRBV12-4 and TRBJ2-1; no firm D call. V was cut by 3 bases and J by 5 bases, with 5 bases left in between. This CDR3 region has 12 residues. CDR3 nucleotide sequence: TGTGCCAGCAGTTTTCCAGACAATGAGCAGTTCTTC. It codes for CASSFPDNEQFF.

The V call is TRBV30, the J call TRBJ2-1, with 11 nucleotides matching TRBD1. With 3 bases clipped from V and 7 bases from J, the junction kept 8 bases outside the gene matches. The CDR3 consists of 15 residues. CDR1 is GTSNPN, CDR2 SVGIG, per germline (reference sequence). The CDR3 here is CAWRRPGTGGNEQFF. In nucleotides, the CDR3 is TGTGCCTGGAGACGCCCCGGGACAGGGGGAAATGAGCAGTTCTTC.